These 26 T cell receptor beta chains originate from one sample sequenced in a study of blood T cells in healthy people across ages. For the second PCR, which ran for roughly 6 to 12 cycles, a sample-barcoded 5' primer and a J-beta primer mix were used. TCRdb called the 5' RACE reads again in MiXCR, with one record for every CDR3 protein. The sample has 1.8 million or so distinct CDR3 sequences; 30% to 40% are singletons. The material sequenced was blood. These receptors were obtained from a human donor in good health.

This clonotype was seen more than once but under ten times. The chain joins TRBV4-2 to TRBJ2-2, with D perhaps TRBD1 (7 bases). The CDR3 consists of 13 residues. V lost 2 bases to trimming and J lost 14 bases, with 15 bases between them. The germline CDR1 and CDR2 sequences are LGHNA and YNFKEQ. CDR3 amino acids: CASSQWEDRKLFF. The CDR3 nucleotides are TGTGCCAGCAGCCAATGGGAGGACAGGAAACTGTTTTTT.

J is TRBJ2-1 and V is TRBV6-6; TRBD2 aligns across 13 bases. The CDR3 extends over 15 amino acids. Germline V gene sequence: CDR1 MNHNY, CDR2 SVGAGI (reference sequence). The J segment lost 10 bases and the V segment lost 10 bases, leaving 13 bases of the junction unmatched. DNA of the CDR3: TGTGCCACCTCAGTCCCGGGACTAGCGGGGAAAGAGCAGTTCTTC. As protein: CATSVPGLAGKEQFF.

The V and J genes are TRBV9 and TRBJ2-6; 8 bases align to TRBD1. V was pared by 1 base and J by 0 bases, with 12 bases of the junction left unmatched. Germline CDR1 is SGDLS and CDR2 is YYNGEE. The CDR3 has 20 amino acids. In nucleotides, the CDR3 is TGTGCCAGCAGCGTATCGACAGGGGAGTTAAAGAGCTCTGGGGCCAACGTCCTGACTTTC. Translation: CASSVSTGELKSSGANVLTF.

A few counts support this clonotype. This chain links TRBV6-5 with TRBJ1-2; no clear D gene. There are 14 residues in the CDR3. Germline V gene data show CDR1 as MNHEY and CDR2 as SVGAGI. V was clipped by 4 bases and J by 4 bases, with 13 bases between them. CDR3 nucleotides: TGTGCCAGCAGTTCCCGACGTGCCTCCTATGGCTACACCTTC. Its protein product is CASSSRRASYGYTF.

A few counts support this clonotype. Compared with germline, one end of the junction differs, possibly owing to a read error. This chain connects TRBV7-7 to TRBJ2-5; 11 nucleotides agree with TRBD2. Germline CDR1 and CDR2: SSHAT and FNYEAQ (reference sequence). CDR3 length: 16 residues. CDR3 DNA sequence: TGTGCTAGCAGCTCCTCTAGCGGGGGGCCCCAAGAGACCCAGTACTTC. Its translation is CASSSSSGGPQETQYF.

The chain couples TRBV5-1 to TRBJ2-1, with TRBD2 matching over 7 bases. V shed 7 bases, J shed 4 bases, and the junction held 11 bases outside the gene matches. This CDR3 contains 15 residues. Germline V CDR1 and CDR2: SGHRS, YFSETQ. This CDR3 is CASGGEGTGYNEQFF. CDR3 nucleotides: TGCGCCAGCGGGGGGGAGGGGACCGGATACAATGAGCAGTTCTTC.

This clonotype was detected only a few times. The rearrangement joins TRBV6-1 to TRBJ2-2; D ambiguous. CDR1 and CDR2 from the germline V gene are MNHNS and SASEGT. Between the trimmed V and J ends, which lost 7 bases and 4 bases, there was a span of 13 bases. The CDR3 sequence is 14 residues long. The CDR3 protein is CASTFGPLTGELFF. CDR3 DNA sequence: TGTGCCAGCACCTTCGGACCCCTCACCGGGGAGCTGTTTTTT.

The J gene is TRBJ2-1, the V gene TRBV4-2; TRBD2 might be the D (6 bases). Germline V gives CDR1 LGHNA, CDR2 YNFKEQ. This CDR3 has 15 residues. Trimming stripped 0 bases from V and 13 bases from J, with 19 bases between. The CDR3: CASSQDPSVGETQFF. The CDR3 region has the DNA TGTGCCAGCAGCCAAGATCCTAGCGTAGGGGAGACCCAGTTCTTC.

This chain uses TRBV7-2 with TRBJ2-1; perhaps D is TRBD1 or TRBD2 (7 bases each). CDR3 length: 15 residues. V shed 5 bases and J shed 7 bases, with 18 bases lying between them. Germline assignment: CDR1 SGHTA and CDR2 FQGNSA. CDR3 nucleotides: TGTGCCAGCAGCCCCCGGGGGAGGGGGCTTAATGAGCAGTTCTTC. Its translation is CASSPRGRGLNEQFF.

V is TRBV6-2 or TRBV6-3 and J is TRBJ2-1, with D perhaps matching TRBD2 (5 bases). The CDR3 runs to 19 residues. The germline CDR1 and CDR2 sequences are MNHEY and SVGEGT. The V and J ends lost 0 bases and 8 bases respectively, with 26 bases between them. The CDR3: CASSYSKEHQNPGFDEQFF. CDR3 DNA sequence: TGTGCCAGCAGTTACTCGAAAGAACATCAAAACCCGGGGTTCGATGAGCAGTTCTTC.

This sequence joins TRBV7-2 and TRBJ2-5; D is unclear. There are 13 residues in the CDR3. Trimming left V 1 base short and J 2 bases short, with 5 bases between. From germline, CDR1 is SGHTA and CDR2 FQGNSA. CDR3 sequence reads: CASSLVIQETQYF. For the CDR3, the DNA is TGTGCCAGCAGCTTAGTCATTCAAGAGACCCAGTACTTC.

The sample holds many counts of this clonotype. The rearrangement joins TRBV20-1 to TRBJ1-2; 7 bases align to TRBD1. CDR3 length: 15 residues. The V gene's germline CDR1 is DFQATT and CDR2 SNEGSKA (reference sequence). V was pared by 0 bases and J by 5 bases, with 9 bases of the junction left unmatched. Here the CDR3 reads CSARDERGPDYGYTF. As DNA, the CDR3 is TGCAGTGCTAGAGATGAAAGGGGGCCGGATTATGGCTACACCTTC.

The chain is built from TRBV28 and TRBJ1-2; 10 bases are a match to TRBD1. After removal of 1 base from V and 8 bases from J, the junction contained 1 base not matched to a gene. Germline values: CDR1 MDHEN, CDR2 SYDVKM. The CDR3 loop spans 13 amino acids. CDR3 in DNA: TGTGCCAGCAGTTTATCGGACAGGGGGGGCTACACCTTC. It is translated as CASSLSDRGGYTF.

This clonotype was seen a few times. V and J are TRBV28 and TRBJ1-2, with no clear D. CDR1 is MDHEN, CDR2 SYDVKM, per germline. The CDR3 loop spans 11 amino acids. Between the trimmed V and J ends, which lost 6 bases and 8 bases, there was a span of 10 bases. The CDR3 protein is CASRIRKGYTF. The CDR3 DNA is TGTGCCAGCAGGATAAGGAAGGGCTACACCTTC.

The chain uses TRBV20-1 and TRBJ2-4; 7 bases line up with TRBD1. The J call is doubtful: the DNA matches TRBJ2-7 better. This CDR3 spans 13 amino acids. Germline values: CDR1 DFQATT, CDR2 SNEGSKA (reference sequence). CDR3 protein: CSASRDSRYEQYF. In nucleotides, the CDR3 is TGCAGTGCTAGCCGGGACAGCCGCTACGAGCAGTACTTC.

This chain's CDR3 is CASSQAMELDYGYTF. The CDR3, as DNA: TGTGCCAGCAGCCAAGCCATGGAGTTAGACTATGGCTACACCTTC. The chain joins TRBV3-1 to TRBJ1-2; D uncertain. Germline CDR1 reads LGHDT; CDR2 reads YNNKEL (reference sequence). The V gene lost 1 base and the J gene lost 3 bases, with 12 bases spanning the gap. This CDR3 spans 15 amino acids.

This clonotype appeared a few times. The gene calls are TRBV7-9 and TRBJ2-7; no clear D gene. CDR1 and CDR2 from the germline V gene are SEHNR and FQNEAQ (reference sequence). CDR3 length: 14 amino acids. With 1 base removed from V and 0 bases from J, the gap between germline ends came to 7 bases. This CDR3 is CASSLVQDSYEQYF. CDR3 bases: TGTGCCAGCAGCTTAGTCCAGGACTCCTACGAGCAGTACTTC.

The J gene is TRBJ2-3, the V gene TRBV9; 7 bases align to TRBD1. CDR1 is SGDLS and CDR2 is YYNGEE in the germline V gene. The CDR3 consists of 15 residues. V gave up 4 bases and J gave up 0 bases; unmatched junction bases: 5. CDR3 region: CASSTGTASTDTQYF. The CDR3 nucleotides are TGTGCCAGCAGCACGGGGACAGCTAGCACAGATACGCAGTATTTT.

CDR3 DNA sequence: TGTGCCAGCAGACCGATTGACAGGGGTAGCACAGATACGCAGTATTTT. It is translated as CASRPIDRGSTDTQYF. This chain connects TRBV7-6 to TRBJ2-3; 8 nucleotides match TRBD1. CDR3 length: 16 amino acids. V trimming: 6 bases; J trimming: 0 bases; junction bases outside the gene matches: 8. Germline values: CDR1 SGHVS, CDR2 FNYEAQ.

There are a few counts of this clonotype. The chain is built from TRBV5-5 and TRBJ1-5; D may be TRBD1 (5 bases). CDR1 SGHKS and CDR2 YYEKEE come from the germline V gene (reference sequence). The CDR3 runs to 13 residues. Trimming shortened V by 0 bases and J by 8 bases, and 9 bases separated the two germline ends. The CDR3: CASSLDGAEPQHF. CDR3 nucleotide sequence: TGTGCCAGCAGCTTGGACGGGGCTGAGCCCCAGCATTTT.

This sequence joins TRBV9 and TRBJ1-1; D unresolved. CDR3 length equals 15 residues. The germline V and J ends were trimmed by 4 bases and 0 bases, with 13 bases remaining between them. Looked up from germline, CDR1 is SGDLS and CDR2 is YYNGEE. Here the CDR3 DNA reads TGTGCCAGCAGCCCCCGTGTGAAGATGAACACTGAAGCTTTCTTT. Protein product: CASSPRVKMNTEAFF.

The rearrangement links TRBV7-9 to TRBJ2-5; D is perhaps TRBD2 (6 bases). This CDR3 region has 14 residues. Per the germline V gene, CDR1 is SEHNR and CDR2 is FQNEAQ (reference sequence). Trimming shortened V by 5 bases and J by 4 bases, and 14 bases separated the two germline ends. The CDR3 is CASSGRTEGETQYF. CDR3 bases: TGTGCCAGCAGCGGACGGACGGAGGGAGAGACCCAGTACTTC.

The chain has TRBV29-1 and TRBJ1-3; D is ambiguous. The ends were cut back, 7 bases at V and 2 bases at J, with 9 bases in the middle. Germline CDR1 reads SQVTM; CDR2 reads ANQGSEA. The CDR3 covers 12 residues. The CDR3 spells CSAGITGNTIYF. The CDR3 coding sequence is TGCAGCGCCGGGATTACTGGAAACACCATATATTTT.

The V call is TRBV6-1, the J call TRBJ2-3; 9 positions agree with TRBD1. The CDR3 loop spans 15 amino acids. V lost 10 bases and J lost 5; bases outside the gene matches: 13. Germline V gene lookup returns CDR1 MNHNS and CDR2 SASEGT. The CDR3 DNA sequence: TGTGCCATTCGGAGTACAGGGGGCAATAGAGATACGCAGTATTTT. It translates to CAIRSTGGNRDTQYF.

The genes are TRBV7-9 and TRBJ2-1; 12 bases are a match to TRBD2. V trimming: 1 base; J trimming: 8 bases; junction bases outside the gene matches: 12. CDR1 SEHNR and CDR2 FQNEAQ come from the germline V gene (reference sequence). The CDR3 has 18 amino acids. In nucleotides, the CDR3 is TGTGCCAGCAGCTTAGATCTCAGGGCTAGCGGGGGGGCAGATGAGCAGTTCTTC. It yields the protein CASSLDLRASGGADEQFF.

The rearrangement joins TRBV7-9 to TRBJ2-7; D possibly corresponds to TRBD1 (6 bases). Germline CDR1 and CDR2: SEHNR and FQNEAQ (reference sequence). CDR3 length equals 14 residues. V gave up 4 bases and J gave up 5 bases, with 15 bases separating them. The CDR3 region is CASSSTDSVHEQYF. The CDR3 nucleotides read TGTGCCAGCAGCTCGACGGACAGCGTGCACGAGCAGTACTTC.